The 15 T cell receptor beta chains listed next were all sequenced from one sample in a study of blood T cell repertoires in COVID-19 (TCRdb year 2020). The library relied on the immunoSEQ multiplex PCR assay. TCRdb took this table from immuneACCESS and kept in-frame rearrangements with V and J called. Such tables lack part of the clones; where checked against another copy, unresolved V genes explain under half of the gap, and the rest is unexplained. A total of over 100,000 clones appear in this sample, approximately 80% of them only once. The ten most abundant clones make up around 4.5% of the sample. Sequencing was done on a sample of peripheral blood. The origin of the receptors is a woman aged 70-85 years with acute or convalescent COVID-19.

The chain carries TRBV6-5 and TRBJ1-2; D gene uncertain. CDR3 length: 13 residues. The germline V gene has CDR1 MNHEY and CDR2 SVGAGI. Trimming took off 6 bases at V and 7 bases at J, with 15 bases between the two ends. DNA for the CDR3: TGTGCCAGCAGGACGGACTTTATAGGTGGCTACACCTTC. Translation gives CASRTDFIGGYTF.

V is TRBV18 and J is TRBJ2-7; D not resolved. V lost 4 bases, J lost 1 base, and 20 bases lay in between. CDR1 KGHSH and CDR2 LQKENI come from the germline V gene. The CDR3 covers 17 residues. In DNA, the CDR3 is TGTGCCAGCTCACTTACGACGGCGGAGATTGGTTCCTACGAGCAGTACTTC. Translated, it gives CASSLTTAEIGSYEQYF.

The V call is TRBV10-3, the J call TRBJ1-1; perhaps TRBD1 as D (5 bases). The CDR3 extends over 13 amino acids. V lost 6 bases and J lost 5, with 13 bases in between. Germline lookup yields CDR1 ENHRY and CDR2 SYGVKD. CDR3 coding DNA: TGTGCCATCAGCATGACAGCCGCGACTGAAGCTTTCTTT. As protein: CAISMTAATEAFF.

The chain recombines TRBV12-3 or TRBV12-4 with TRBJ1-2, with 9 bases aligning to TRBD1. This CDR3 has 13 amino acids. Unmatched junction bases numbered 11, after V lost 7 bases and J lost 11 bases. The CDR3 nucleotides read TGTGCCAGCACCCTGACAGGGGGGGTAGGATACACCTTC. Translating gives CASTLTGGVGYTF.

This chain connects TRBV18 to TRBJ1-4, with D uncertain. The CDR3 sequence is 15 residues long. Trimming took 6 bases from V and 6 from J, leaving 17 bases between them. Germline V gene lookup returns CDR1 KGHSH and CDR2 LQKENI. The CDR3 nucleotides are TGTGCCAGCTCCTCTTTCCCCCGTGAGGATGAAAAACTGTTTTTT. It encodes CASSSFPREDEKLFF.

The rearrangement links TRBV5-1 to TRBJ1-1; 7 bases are shared with TRBD1. The length of the CDR3 is 16 residues. J lost 2 bases, V lost 5 bases, and 12 bases had no gene match. Looked up from germline, CDR1 is SGHRS and CDR2 is YFSETQ. The CDR3 nucleotides read TGCGCCAGCAGTACAGGGGTAGGAGGTTATAACACTGAAGCTTTCTTT. Translation gives CASSTGVGGYNTEAFF.

Here the CDR3 reads CASRDRGLSDTQYF. In DNA form, the CDR3 reads TGCGCCAGCAGGGACAGGGGGCTCTCAGATACGCAGTATTTT. This chain connects TRBV5-1 to TRBJ2-3; the match to TRBD1 covers 11 bases. Germline loops: CDR1 SGHRS, CDR2 YFSETQ. This CDR3 contains 14 residues. After removal of 5 bases from V and 4 bases from J, the junction contained 3 bases not matched to a gene.

The V call is TRBV7-2, the J call TRBJ2-7; tentative D call: TRBD2 (6 bases). V shed 6 bases and J shed 5 bases, with 20 bases lying between them. CDR3 size: 15 residues. Germline CDR1 reads SGHTA; CDR2 reads FQGNSA. CDR3 coding DNA: TGTGCCAGCAGTCCTTCTGTCGGGGACTTCCACGAGCAGTACGTC. This translates into CASSPSVGDFHEQYV.

This chain uses TRBV19 with TRBJ1-5, with D unclear. V lost 4 bases to trimming and J lost 5 bases, with 6 bases between them. The CDR3 consists of 12 residues. Germline V CDR1 and CDR2: LNHDA, SQIVND (reference sequence). DNA of the CDR3: TGTGCCAGTAGTAAACTCTATCAGCCCCAGCATTTT. Translating it yields CASSKLYQPQHF.

This chain links TRBV11-2 with TRBJ1-1; 10 bases align to TRBD1. The CDR3 spans 15 residues. Trimming took 4 bases from V and 1 from J; bases not matched to a gene: 3. CDR1 is SGHAT and CDR2 is FQNNGV in the germline V gene. The CDR3 loop reads CASSSGTGANTEAFF. The CDR3 DNA follows: TGTGCCAGCAGCTCAGGGACAGGGGCGAACACTGAAGCTTTCTTT.

This chain joins TRBV9 and TRBJ1-3; D is unclear. The germline V and J ends were trimmed by 0 bases and 3 bases, with 7 bases remaining between them. CDR3 size: 14 residues. In germline, CDR1 is SGDLS, CDR2 YYNGEE. The CDR3 DNA reads as TGTGCCAGCAGCGTAGCAGGAAATGGAAACACCATATATTTT. It translates to CASSVAGNGNTIYF.

The V call is TRBV6-1, the J call TRBJ1-2; D gene ambiguous. The germline V and J ends were trimmed by 3 bases and 2 bases, with 10 bases remaining between them. Germline assignment: CDR1 MNHNS and CDR2 SASEGT. CDR3 length: 14 amino acids. This CDR3 is CASSDNFPNYGYTF. Written as DNA, the CDR3 is TGTGCCAGCAGTGACAACTTCCCAAACTATGGCTACACCTTC.

The gene calls are TRBV5-6 and TRBJ2-1, with D possibly TRBD1 on 6 matching bases. This CDR3 has 15 amino acids. Germline-derived CDR1 and CDR2 are SGHDT and YYEEEE. The V end lost 3 bases, the J end lost 4 bases, and 14 bases lay between the germline ends. CDR3: CASSWDTGFYNEQFF. The CDR3, as DNA: TGTGCCAGCAGCTGGGACACAGGATTTTACAATGAGCAGTTCTTC.

The chain combines TRBV15 with TRBJ2-7; no reliable D call. Germline V gene data show CDR1 as LNHNV and CDR2 as YYDKDF (reference sequence). The V end lost 0 bases, the J end lost 0 bases, and 6 bases lay between the germline ends. The CDR3 contains 14 residues. CDR3 sequence reads: CATSRELSSYEQYF. The CDR3 DNA is TGTGCCACCAGCAGAGAACTGTCCTCCTACGAGCAGTACTTC.

The J gene is TRBJ1-2, the V gene TRBV4-1; weak D call: TRBD1 (6 bases). The V gene lost 5 bases and the J gene lost 4 bases, with 17 bases spanning the gap. This CDR3 comprises 15 residues. The germline V gene has CDR1 MGHRA and CDR2 YSYEKL. CDR3 region: CASSSQGLKAYGYTF. In nucleotides, the CDR3 is TGCGCCAGCAGCTCGCAGGGGCTTAAAGCCTATGGCTACACCTTC.